The clone carrying this TCR beta chain was picked up many times. Its antigen is not known. TCRdb independently ran MiXCR on the reads; one entry per CDR3 protein. The sample lists under 150,000 distinct CDR3 sequences; roughly 25% were seen once. These data originate in a study of T cell repertoires in cytomegalovirus infection. Study-level background: Shared public TCR beta signatures pointed to both CMV infection and a matching HLA type. Study-level findings and limits: Identification of carriers of CMV plus the relevant HLA was achieved through cumulative public TCR beta family frequency. Clonotypes of TCR beta that were HLA-C-restricted and CMV-specific dominated the ex vivo response.

This CDR3 contains 16 residues. Germline CDR1 and CDR2: MNHEY and SVGAGI. Between the trimmed V and J ends, which lost 0 bases and 1 base, there was a span of 12 bases. Sequencing was carried out using PBMCs, sequenced either directly or after in vitro stimulation (not recorded which). The TCR sequence derives from a human donor in good health (CMV status not recorded). Some clones in this sample may be carry-over from other donors' samples. The V gene is TRBV6-5, the J gene TRBJ2-5; no definite D call. The CDR3 DNA is TGTGCCAGCAGTTACTCTGGAATTACAGCCCAAGAGACCCAGTACTTC. It yields the protein CASSYSGITAQETQYF.